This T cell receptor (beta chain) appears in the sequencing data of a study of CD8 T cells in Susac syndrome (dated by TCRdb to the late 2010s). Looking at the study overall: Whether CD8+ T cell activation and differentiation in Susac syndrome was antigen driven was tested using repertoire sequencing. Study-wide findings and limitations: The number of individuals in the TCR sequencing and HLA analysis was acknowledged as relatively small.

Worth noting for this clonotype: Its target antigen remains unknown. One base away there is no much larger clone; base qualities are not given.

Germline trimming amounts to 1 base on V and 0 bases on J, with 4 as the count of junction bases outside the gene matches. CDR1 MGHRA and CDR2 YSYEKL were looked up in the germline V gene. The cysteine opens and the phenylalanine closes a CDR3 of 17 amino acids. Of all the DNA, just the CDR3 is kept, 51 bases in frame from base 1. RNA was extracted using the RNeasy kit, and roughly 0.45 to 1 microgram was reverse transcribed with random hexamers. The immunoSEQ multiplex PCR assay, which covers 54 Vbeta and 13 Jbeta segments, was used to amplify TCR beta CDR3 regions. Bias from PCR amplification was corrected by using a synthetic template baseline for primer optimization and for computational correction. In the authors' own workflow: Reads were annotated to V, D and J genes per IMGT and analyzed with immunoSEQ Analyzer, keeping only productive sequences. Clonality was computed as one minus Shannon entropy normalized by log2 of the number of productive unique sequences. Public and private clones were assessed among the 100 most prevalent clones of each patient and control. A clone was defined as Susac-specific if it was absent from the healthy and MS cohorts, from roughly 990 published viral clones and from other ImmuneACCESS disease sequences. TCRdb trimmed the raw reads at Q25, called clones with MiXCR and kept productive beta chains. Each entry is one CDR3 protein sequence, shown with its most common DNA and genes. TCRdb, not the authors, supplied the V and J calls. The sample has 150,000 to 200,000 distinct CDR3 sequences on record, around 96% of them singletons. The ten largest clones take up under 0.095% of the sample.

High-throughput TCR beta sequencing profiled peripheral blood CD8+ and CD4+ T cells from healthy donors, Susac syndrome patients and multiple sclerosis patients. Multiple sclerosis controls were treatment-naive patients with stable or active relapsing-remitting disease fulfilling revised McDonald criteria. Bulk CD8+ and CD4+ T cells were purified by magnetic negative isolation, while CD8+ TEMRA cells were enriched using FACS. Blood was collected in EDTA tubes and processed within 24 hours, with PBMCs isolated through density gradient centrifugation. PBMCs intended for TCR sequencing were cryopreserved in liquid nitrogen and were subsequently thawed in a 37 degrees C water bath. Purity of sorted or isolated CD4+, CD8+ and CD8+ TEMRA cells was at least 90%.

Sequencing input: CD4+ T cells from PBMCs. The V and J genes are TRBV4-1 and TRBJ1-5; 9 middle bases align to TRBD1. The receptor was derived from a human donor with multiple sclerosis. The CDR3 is CASSQGGTGYSNQPQHF. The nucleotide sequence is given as TGCGCCAGCAGCCAAGGAGGGACAGGGTATAGCAATCAGCCCCAGCATTTT.